Below are 31 T cell receptor beta chains sequenced from a single sample in a study of regulatory T cells in long-lasting Graves disease. Stated time point: persistent/refractory GD, antithyroid drugs over 5 years with positive TRAb. RNA from PBMCs was the source of the TCR library. Assembly of TCR beta libraries relied on iRepertoire HTBI primers together with Arm-PCR of CDR3 regions. TCRdb fed the multiplex PCR reads into MiXCR, producing one record per CDR3 protein. In the table there are 400,000 to 500,000 distinct CDR3 sequences, roughly 22% of which are singletons. The source material was peripheral blood mononuclear cells (PBMCs), sampled when the disease was refractory, from a patient treated with antithyroid drugs. These TCRs come from a female donor with Graves disease.

The chain employs TRBV30 and TRBJ2-7; D not certain. The V and J ends lost 7 bases and 0 bases respectively, with 10 bases between them. The germline V gene has CDR1 GTSNPN and CDR2 SVGIG (reference sequence). The CDR3 has 12 amino acids. The CDR3 DNA sequence: TGTGCCTACTTGACTGACTCCTACGAGCAGTACTTC. As protein: CAYLTDSYEQYF.

In its sample, this clonotype was seen many times. J is TRBJ1-2 and V is TRBV12-3 or TRBV12-4, with TRBD1 as a possible D gene (6 bases). Deletions cut 5 bases from V and 0 bases from J, with 10 bases between. The CDR3 has 14 residues. The CDR3 protein is CASSRDKANYGYTF. As DNA, the CDR3 is TGTGCCAGCAGTCGGGACAAAGCTAACTATGGCTACACCTTC.

The gene calls are TRBV3-1 and TRBJ2-2, with TRBD2 matching 8 bases. The CDR3 has 14 residues. The V gene end was trimmed by 11 bases and the J gene end by 4 bases; junction bases not matched to a gene: 9. The germline V gene has CDR1 LGHDT and CDR2 YNNKEL (reference sequence). CDR3 bases: TGTGCCCGTATTAGCGGGACTAGCACCGGGGAGCTGTTTTTT. Amino acid sequence: CARISGTSTGELFF.

The gene calls are TRBV20-1 and TRBJ1-2; 8 bases align to TRBD1. The CDR3 consists of 12 residues. Trimming cost V 4 bases and J 3 bases; bases outside gene matches: 1. Germline CDR1 and CDR2: DFQATT and SNEGSKA (reference sequence). CDR3: CSAKGQDYGYTF. The CDR3 DNA sequence: TGCAGTGCTAAGGGACAGGACTATGGCTACACCTTC.

The rearrangement links TRBV25-1 to TRBJ2-2; TRBD1 might be the D (7 bases). V gave up 6 bases and J gave up 7 bases, with 15 bases separating them. The CDR3 has 14 residues. Germline CDR1 reads MGHDK; CDR2 reads SYGVNS. Written as DNA, the CDR3 is TGTGCCAGCAGCCCCACAGGGGAGGTCGGGGAGCTGTTTTTT. This sequence encodes CASSPTGEVGELFF.

This clonotype has more than one count but fewer than ten. The chain carries TRBV20-1 and TRBJ1-1; a possible D gene is TRBD1 (6 bases). Germline CDR1 is DFQATT and CDR2 is SNEGSKA (reference sequence). CDR3 length: 13 amino acids. The CDR3: CRTLGGGYTEAFF. The CDR3 DNA follows: TGCAGGACATTGGGGGGCGGGTACACTGAAGCTTTCTTT.

The chain combines TRBV5-6 with TRBJ2-2; D ambiguous. The CDR3 spans 20 residues. Germline lookup yields CDR1 SGHDT and CDR2 YYEEEE. V lost 4 bases, J lost 1 base, and 26 bases lay in between. The CDR3 sequence: CASSRLGFLNRDQNTGELFF. CDR3 in DNA: TGTGCCAGCAGCAGGCTTGGATTCCTGAATCGCGACCAGAACACCGGGGAGCTGTTTTTT.

This clonotype was recorded a few times. CDR3 loop: CASGSTGGYTF. The CDR3 DNA sequence: TGTGCCAGTGGGTCAACGGGGGGCTACACCTTC. The V call is TRBV19, the J call TRBJ1-2; no clear D gene. The CDR3 length is 11 residues. The germline V gene encodes CDR1 LNHDA and CDR2 SQIVND (reference sequence). V was clipped by 8 bases and J by 8 bases, with 12 bases between them.

This clonotype was seen a few times. The chain is built from TRBV30 and TRBJ1-1, with TRBD1 matching over 7 bases. Germline CDR1 and CDR2: GTSNPN and SVGIG (reference sequence). Germline trimming cut 1 base from V and 6 bases from J; bases unmatched to any gene: 5. This CDR3 comprises 13 residues. The CDR3 is CAWSGDSGSEAFF. The CDR3 region has the DNA TGTGCCTGGAGTGGGGACAGCGGTTCTGAAGCTTTCTTT.

This clonotype was seen more than once but under ten times. V is TRBV7-9 and J is TRBJ2-2; TRBD1 or TRBD2 may be the D gene (5 bases each). There are 15 residues in the CDR3. Per the germline V gene, CDR1 is SEHNR and CDR2 is FQNEAQ (reference sequence). V was pared by 2 bases and J by 3 bases, with 10 bases between. This CDR3 reads CASSLRQGDTGELFF. The DNA for the CDR3 is TGTGCCAGCAGCTTAAGGCAGGGAGACACCGGGGAGCTGTTTTTT.

This clonotype was seen just once. It may be a read error: a sequence one base away is much more abundant. This chain connects TRBV7-2 to TRBJ1-3, with D uncertain. Trimming stripped 8 bases from V and 2 bases from J, with 13 bases between. Germline V gene sequence: CDR1 SGHTA, CDR2 FQGNSA. The CDR3 has 14 amino acids. The chain's CDR3 is CASRKGETGNTIYF. CDR3 coding DNA: TGTGCCAGCCGCAAAGGCGAGACTGGAAACACCATATATTTT.

The chain uses TRBV11-3 and TRBJ2-7, with a weak D call TRBD2 (5 bases). V lost 5 bases to trimming and J lost 7 bases, with 12 bases between them. The germline V gene has CDR1 SGHNT and CDR2 YENEEA. CDR3 size: 12 residues. The CDR3 reads CASSRGWGEQYF. The CDR3 DNA reads as TGTGCCAGCAGCCGCGGGTGGGGAGAGCAGTACTTC.

Comments on this clonotype: A much larger clone lies one base from this, so it may be a read error. The gene calls are TRBV7-2 and TRBJ2-7; D is perhaps TRBD2 (6 bases). Germline values: CDR1 SGHTA, CDR2 FQGNSA. The CDR3 is 13 amino acids. CDR3 bases: TGTGCCAGCAGAACCGGGACTCTCTACAAGCAGTACTTC. Translating gives CASRTGTLYKQYF.

As regards this clonotype: As the CDR3 is not closed by the conserved phenylalanine or tryptophan, this likely results from a read error. The chain has TRBV11-2 and TRBJ2-1; a weak D match, TRBD2 (6 bases). The V and J ends lost 2 bases and 7 bases respectively, with 21 bases between them. Germline values: CDR1 SGHAT, CDR2 FQNNGV. The CDR3 runs to 17 residues. Here the CDR3 reads CASSLRGSSETGNEQFL. The CDR3 DNA reads as TGTGCCAGCAGCTTAAGGGGCTCTAGCGAAACAGGAAATGAGCAGTTCCTC.

This clonotype was picked up one time. This chain joins TRBV7-9 and TRBJ1-2, with unresolved D. V was trimmed by 2 bases and J by 8 bases, leaving 12 bases between them. Germline V gene data show CDR1 as SEHNR and CDR2 as FQNEAQ (reference sequence). There are 13 residues in the CDR3. The CDR3 loop reads CASSLSPPLGYTF. CDR3 nucleotide sequence: TGTGCCAGCAGCTTAAGTCCCCCGTTGGGCTACACCTTC.

This clonotype was found many times. V is TRBV12-3 or TRBV12-4 and J is TRBJ1-6; the D is unclear. V dropped 0 bases and J dropped 0 bases, with 6 bases sitting between them. The CDR3 sequence is 16 residues long. In DNA form, the CDR3 reads TGTGCCAGCAGTTTAGCGGGCGGCTCCTATAATTCACCCCTCCACTTT. It is translated as CASSLAGGSYNSPLHF.

Points on this clonotype: A much more abundant neighbour one base away suggests this may be a read error. The chain carries TRBV7-9 and TRBJ1-1; no reliable D call. This CDR3 has 13 residues. CDR1 is SEHNR and CDR2 is FQNEAQ in the germline V gene (reference sequence). Trimming left V 1 base short and J 6 bases short, with 9 bases between. CDR3 in DNA: TGTGCCAGCAGCTTAGGGCAGGACCCTGAAGCTTTCTTT. Amino acids: CASSLGQDPEAFF.

The chain recombines TRBV28 with TRBJ1-6; D unresolved. CDR3 length equals 17 residues. V lost 1 base to trimming and J lost 9 bases, with 19 bases between them. Per germline, CDR1 MDHEN and CDR2 SYDVKM. The CDR3: CASSLSQGSRWGSPLHF. The CDR3 nucleotides read TGTGCCAGCAGTTTATCTCAAGGGTCAAGGTGGGGTTCACCCCTCCACTTT.

The CDR3 is CASSGTGPNEQFF. The DNA for the CDR3 is TGTGCCAGCAGTGGGACAGGGCCCAATGAGCAGTTCTTC. The chain employs TRBV12-3 or TRBV12-4 and TRBJ2-1; 9 nucleotides agree with TRBD1. The CDR3 is 13 amino acids. Trimming took 5 bases from V and 6 from J; bases not matched to a gene: 2.

This clonotype has at least ten counts. The chain combines TRBV6-1 with TRBJ1-2, with D unresolved. Germline CDR1 is MNHNS and CDR2 is SASEGT. The CDR3 extends over 12 amino acids. With 6 bases removed from V and 13 bases from J, the gap between germline ends came to 18 bases. The CDR3 coding sequence is TGTGCCAGCAGAATAGGGTCAGATCATGTCACCTTC. Translation: CASRIGSDHVTF.

This clonotype came up many times. The chain couples TRBV11-2 to TRBJ2-2; no definite D call. The ends were cut back, 3 bases at V and 1 base at J, with 9 bases in the middle. The CDR3 covers 15 residues. Per germline, CDR1 SGHAT and CDR2 FQNNGV. The DNA for the CDR3 is TGTGCCAGCAGCTTGAGGCTAGAGAACACCGGGGAGCTGTTTTTT. This gives the protein CASSLRLENTGELFF. Based on the CDR3 plus reference TRBV11-2 and TRBJ2-2, the full variable domain is EAGVAQSPRYKIIEKRQSVAFWCNPISGHATLYWYQQILGQGPKLLIQFQNNGVVDDSQLPKDRFSAERLKGVDSTLKIQPAKLEDSAVYLCASSLRLENTGELFFGEGSRLTVL.

The V and J genes are TRBV28 and TRBJ2-7; D is undetermined. CDR1 is MDHEN and CDR2 is SYDVKM in the germline V gene. V shed 6 bases and J shed 1 base, with 16 bases lying between them. The CDR3 runs 15 residues. The CDR3 bases are TGTGCCAGCAGCTGTCAGACTGGTTCGTCCTACGAGCAGTACTTC. This encodes CASSCQTGSSYEQYF.

This clonotype showed up many times. This chain joins TRBV7-2 and TRBJ2-5; D is possibly TRBD1 (6 bases). CDR3 length equals 14 residues. Trimming cost V 5 bases and J 5 bases, with 15 bases left between them. Germline V gene data show CDR1 as SGHTA and CDR2 as FQGNSA. DNA for the CDR3: TGTGCCAGCAGCCCTCAGGGGTATGGGGAGACCCAGTACTTC. Translation gives CASSPQGYGETQYF.

CDR3 coding DNA: TGTGCCAGCAGCCCCTGGACAGATCGCACAGATACGCAGTATTTT. Protein: CASSPWTDRTDTQYF. The chain uses TRBV6-1 and TRBJ2-3, with D possibly being TRBD1 (6 bases). Germline V gene data show CDR1 as MNHNS and CDR2 as SASEGT. This CDR3 has 15 amino acids. The V and J ends lost 6 bases and 1 base respectively, with 14 bases between them.

In this sample, this clonotype turned up many times. This sequence joins TRBV11-3 and TRBJ2-3; no clear D gene. The V gene lost 5 bases and the J gene lost 5 bases, with 8 bases spanning the gap. This CDR3 spans 12 amino acids. CDR1 is SGHNT and CDR2 is YENEEA in the germline V gene. The CDR3 nucleotides read TGTGCCAGCAGCCCAATTGGAGATACGCAGTATTTT. Its translation is CASSPIGDTQYF.

The J gene is TRBJ2-1, the V gene TRBV4-1; D unclear. Germline lookup yields CDR1 MGHRA and CDR2 YSYEKL. Trimming left V 0 bases short and J 6 bases short, with 9 bases between. There are 14 residues in the CDR3. The CDR3 region has the DNA TGCGCCAGCAGCCAAGATGAGACAACCAATGAGCAGTTCTTC. Translated, it gives CASSQDETTNEQFF.

In its sample, this clonotype was seen a few times. The J gene is TRBJ1-2, the V gene TRBV19, with D unclear. V shed 5 bases and J shed 3 bases, with 7 bases lying between them. The CDR3 covers 12 residues. Germline V gene lookup returns CDR1 LNHDA and CDR2 SQIVND (reference sequence). The CDR3 loop is CASSWEDYGYTF. As DNA, the CDR3 is TGTGCCAGTAGTTGGGAGGACTATGGCTACACCTTC.

This clonotype was counted at least ten times. V usage is TRBV10-2 and J usage is TRBJ1-5, with D unresolved. V lost 1 base and J 5 bases, leaving 9 bases between the germline ends. From germline, CDR1 is WSHSY and CDR2 SAAADI. The CDR3 runs to 14 residues. Here the CDR3 DNA reads TGCGCCAGCAGTGAGTTCGGACGGGATCAGCCCCAGCATTTT. Its translation is CASSEFGRDQPQHF.

This clonotype has only a few counts. V is TRBV20-1 and J is TRBJ1-2; TRBD1 aligns across 11 bases. The J segment lost 8 bases and the V segment lost 6 bases, leaving 8 bases of the junction unmatched. CDR3 length: 13 amino acids. Germline V gene data show CDR1 as DFQATT and CDR2 as SNEGSKA (reference sequence). CDR3 residues: CSAYRTGGQGYTF. The CDR3 nucleotides are TGCAGTGCCTATCGGACAGGGGGCCAAGGCTACACCTTC.

The V call is TRBV7-2, the J call TRBJ1-2; possible D gene TRBD1, 5 bases. Germline lookup yields CDR1 SGHTA and CDR2 FQGNSA. Between the trimmed V and J ends, which lost 4 bases and 10 bases, there was a span of 16 bases. CDR3 length: 13 residues. CDR3 amino acids: CASSSRGVGDYTF. As DNA, the CDR3 is TGTGCCAGCAGCTCCCGAGGGGTAGGCGACTACACCTTC.

The J gene is TRBJ1-2, the V gene TRBV29-1; D gene unclear. CDR1 is SQVTM, CDR2 ANQGSEA, per germline. This CDR3 is 12 amino acids long. Trimming took off 4 bases at V and 2 bases at J, with 8 bases between the two ends. CDR3 coding DNA: TGCAGCGTTGCCCAGATAAACTATGGCTACACCTTC. This encodes CSVAQINYGYTF. The variable domain in full, with the rest retrieved from reference TRBV29-1 and TRBJ1-2, is SAVISQKPSRDICQRGTSLTIQCQVDSQVTMMFWYRQQPGQSLTLIATANQGSEATYESGFVIDKFPISRPNLTFSTLTVSNMSPEDSSIYLCSVAQINYGYTFGSGTRLTVV.